Below are 30 T cell receptor beta chains sequenced from a single sample in a study of cytomegalovirus exposure and HLA in healthy donors. In the PCR, 60 Vbeta and 13 Jbeta primers were used. Sequenced by immunoSEQ multiplex PCR; TCRdb stores in-frame clones only, minus some. The sample includes some 270,000 clones, around 90% of them seen just once. Sequenced: PBMCs. Receptors originate from a girl aged 2 to 9 in good health and CMV-seronegative.

The chain recombines TRBV5-1 with TRBJ2-5; 13 bases agree with TRBD2. The J call is in doubt because the DNA end fits TRBJ2-7 better. This CDR3 has 18 amino acids. Germline CDR1 SGHRS, CDR2 YFSETQ. DNA for the CDR3: TGCGCCAGCAGCCATGGACTAGCGGGAGAAGGGTTATTCTACGAGCAGTACTTC. This codes for CASSHGLAGEGLFYEQYF.

The chain has TRBV10-2 and TRBJ1-1; a weak D match, TRBD1 (6 bases). The V and J ends lost 9 bases and 4 bases respectively, with 18 bases between them. Germline loops: CDR1 WSHSY, CDR2 SAAADI. CDR3 length: 14 amino acids. The CDR3 DNA is TGCGCCAGGACTACAGGGCCCGACAGCACTGAAGCTTTCTTT. This gives the protein CARTTGPDSTEAFF.

The count of this clone is one. This rearrangement joins TRBV9 to TRBJ2-2; TRBD1 agrees at 8 bases. This CDR3 is 15 amino acids long. V lost 4 bases to trimming and J lost 7 bases; unmatched junction nucleotides: 9. The germline V gene encodes CDR1 SGDLS and CDR2 YYNGEE. In DNA form, the CDR3 reads TGTGCCAGCAGCAAAGGACAGGGATACGGCGGGGAGCTGTTTTTT. Amino acid sequence: CASSKGQGYGGELFF.

The gene calls are TRBV11-1 and TRBJ2-7; 7 bases agree with TRBD1. The V and J ends lost 10 bases and 0 bases, in that order; junction bases with no gene match: 6. CDR3 size: 13 residues. Germline V gene data show CDR1 as SGHAT and CDR2 as FQDESV (reference sequence). For the CDR3, the DNA is TGTGCCACTAGGGACAGTAGCTCCTACGAGCAGTACTTC. The encoded protein is CATRDSSSYEQYF.

The chain has TRBV2 and TRBJ1-2, with 7 nucleotides matching TRBD1. The junction had 6 bases not matched to a gene; V was cut back by 3 bases and J by 5 bases. This CDR3 contains 14 residues. The germline CDR1 and CDR2 sequences are SNHLY and FYNNEI. CDR3 sequence: CASSELGGGYGYTF. Written as DNA, the CDR3 is TGTGCCAGCAGTGAGTTAGGGGGCGGTTATGGCTACACCTTC.

The V gene is TRBV5-1, the J gene TRBJ2-7, with 8 positions matching TRBD2. Unmatched junction bases numbered 10, after V lost 4 bases and J lost 4 bases. CDR1 SGHRS and CDR2 YFSETQ come from the germline V gene. This CDR3 is built from 15 residues. The DNA for the CDR3 is TGCGCCAGCAGCAGTTATAGCGGGACTACATACGAGCAGTACTTC. Translation: CASSSYSGTTYEQYF. The full variable domain, completed using reference TRBV5-1 and TRBJ2-7, is KAGVTQTPRYLIKTRGQQVTLSCSPISGHRSVSWYQQTPGQGLQFLFEYFSETQRNKGNFPGRFSGRQFSNSRSEMNVSTLELGDSALYLCASSSYSGTTYEQYFGPGTRLTVT.

This sequence joins TRBV11-2 and TRBJ1-5; 7 bases are a match to TRBD1. The CDR3 is 14 amino acids. The ends lost 6 bases at V and 3 bases at J; junction bases unmatched: 5. Germline V gives CDR1 SGHAT, CDR2 FQNNGV. The CDR3 here is CASRQGVFNQPQHF. CDR3 DNA: TGTGCCAGCAGGCAGGGGGTATTCAATCAGCCCCAGCATTTT.

The chain uses TRBV19 and TRBJ1-5; 12 bases align to TRBD1. The CDR3 has 18 residues. The junction had 18 bases not matched to a gene; V was cut back by 6 bases and J by 9 bases. Germline CDR1 LNHDA, CDR2 SQIVND (reference sequence). CDR3 sequence (DNA): TGTGCCAGTAGCCTAGTAGGGACAGGGGGCACCCGGGGTAGGCCCCAGCATTTT. Translated, it gives CASSLVGTGGTRGRPQHF.

The V gene is TRBV19, the J gene TRBJ1-1, with 9 bases that match TRBD1. The germline gives CDR1 LNHDA, CDR2 SQIVND (reference sequence). This CDR3 region has 16 residues. V gave up 2 bases and J gave up 2 bases; unmatched junction bases: 6. CDR3 sequence (DNA): TGTGCCAGTAGTATACAAGGGACAGGGACTAACACTGAAGCTTTCTTT. This sequence encodes CASSIQGTGTNTEAFF.

The chain employs TRBV4-1 and TRBJ2-7; D is unclear. V was clipped by 0 bases and J by 1 base, with 13 bases between them. CDR3 length: 16 amino acids. Looked up from germline, CDR1 is MGHRA and CDR2 is YSYEKL. CDR3 amino acids: CASSQERPDQSYEQYF. In DNA form, the CDR3 reads TGCGCCAGCAGCCAAGAGCGGCCAGATCAATCCTACGAGCAGTACTTC.

The chain recombines TRBV28 with TRBJ1-2, with D possibly TRBD1 on 6 matching bases. The CDR3 contains 17 residues. Trimming removed 6 bases at V and 0 bases at J, with 20 bases between. CDR1 is MDHEN and CDR2 is SYDVKM in the germline V gene. Written as DNA, the CDR3 is TGTGCCAGCAGCCGTAGACAGGCTACCATACCTAACTATGGCTACACCTTC. Protein: CASSRRQATIPNYGYTF.

The rearrangement uses TRBV11-2 and TRBJ2-5, with 10 bases that match TRBD1. This CDR3 is built from 14 residues. Germline values: CDR1 SGHAT, CDR2 FQNNGV. V was clipped by 4 bases and J by 5 bases; unmatched bases: 4. CDR3 region: CASSSDRGPETQYF. In DNA, the CDR3 is TGTGCCAGCAGCTCCGACAGGGGGCCGGAGACCCAGTACTTC.

This chain joins TRBV6-5 and TRBJ2-5, with a weak D call TRBD2 (6 bases). Trimming removed 8 bases from V and 3 bases from J, with 16 bases in between. This CDR3 region has 14 residues. From germline, CDR1 is MNHEY and CDR2 SVGAGI. In DNA, the CDR3 is TGTGCCAGCTCACGGGGGATTTCGAAAGAGACCCAGTACTTC. Translating gives CASSRGISKETQYF.

The chain carries TRBV2 and TRBJ1-4; 9 nucleotides match TRBD1. The CDR3 covers 15 residues. V dropped 8 bases and J dropped 8; count of bases not matched to a gene: 12. Germline CDR1 and CDR2: SNHLY and FYNNEI. The CDR3: CASSQSTGGVEKLFF. Here the CDR3 DNA reads TGTGCCAGCTCCCAGTCGACAGGGGGGGTGGAAAAACTGTTTTTT.

The chain recombines TRBV19 with TRBJ2-6; 7 nucleotides line up with TRBD1. The CDR3 has 18 residues. J gave up 0 bases and V 7 bases, and 12 bases lay outside the gene matches. Germline assignment: CDR1 LNHDA and CDR2 SQIVND (reference sequence). The CDR3 loop is CASTPRRTGSSGANVLTF. The CDR3 nucleotides are TGTGCCAGTACCCCCAGGCGGACAGGCAGCTCTGGGGCCAACGTCCTGACTTTC.

The chain has TRBV4-1 and TRBJ1-4; no firm D call. Germline V lookup: CDR1 MGHRA, CDR2 YSYEKL. Trimming shortened V by 7 bases and J by 5 bases, and 17 bases separated the two germline ends. The CDR3 loop spans 15 amino acids. The CDR3, as DNA: TGCGCCAGCACCCGGGGAGGGCAGCTGAATGAAAAACTGTTTTTT. Its translation is CASTRGGQLNEKLFF.

The chain combines TRBV16 with TRBJ1-1; D call uncertain. The V end was cut by 3 bases, the J end by 4 bases, with 9 bases between. Germline CDR1 and CDR2: KGHSY and FQNENV. The CDR3 is made up of 13 amino acids. The CDR3 coding sequence is TGTGCCAGCAGCCATTCTAGAGGCACTGAAGCTTTCTTT. This translates into CASSHSRGTEAFF. Complete variable domain (other parts from reference TRBV16 and TRBJ1-1): GEEVAQTPKHLVRGEGQKAKLYCAPIKGHSYVFWYQQVLKNEFKFLISFQNENVFDETGMPKERFSAKCLPNSPCSLEIQATKLEDSAVYFCASSHSRGTEAFFGQGTRLTVV.

The chain couples TRBV4-2 to TRBJ1-2, with TRBD1 identical over 9 bases. V shed 1 base, J shed 6 bases, and the junction held 9 bases outside the gene matches. The CDR3 runs 16 residues. Germline CDR1 reads LGHNA; CDR2 reads YNFKEQ. CDR3 amino acids: CASSQGSPQGAHGYTF. CDR3 sequence (DNA): TGTGCCAGCAGCCAAGGGAGCCCACAGGGGGCGCATGGCTACACCTTC.

The count of this clone is one. The rearrangement uses TRBV19 and TRBJ1-1, with a possible D match to TRBD1 (5 bases). Germline CDR1 and CDR2: LNHDA and SQIVND (reference sequence). This CDR3 has 14 residues. Trimming took 3 bases from V and 4 from J, leaving 12 bases between them. DNA of the CDR3: TGTGCCAGTAGTATCGTGGGGGGAGGCACTGAAGCTTTCTTT. Translated, it gives CASSIVGGGTEAFF.

This clone was counted a single time. The V and J genes are TRBV29-1 and TRBJ2-1, with TRBD1 identical over 10 bases. V was clipped by 5 bases and J by 7 bases; unmatched bases: 5. Germline V gene data show CDR1 as SQVTM and CDR2 as ANQGSEA. The length of the CDR3 is 13 residues. In DNA, the CDR3 is TGCAGCGTTACGGGACAGGGGTGGAATGAGCAGTTCTTC. Protein: CSVTGQGWNEQFF.

The V and J genes are TRBV5-4 and TRBJ2-2, with D maybe TRBD2 (6 bases). Trimming pared 4 bases from V and 4 bases from J, leaving 20 bases between. CDR3 length equals 17 residues. Germline CDR1 SGHNT, CDR2 YYREEE (reference sequence). DNA for the CDR3: TGTGCCAGCAGCCCCGATTTTTGGCAGGGAGGCACCGGGGAGCTGTTTTTT. It codes for CASSPDFWQGGTGELFF.

V gene TRBV18 combines with J gene TRBJ1-2, with TRBD1 as a possible D gene (6 bases). The CDR3 totals 13 residues. Germline lookup yields CDR1 KGHSH and CDR2 LQKENI. V dropped 6 bases and J dropped 0 bases, with 8 bases sitting between them. The DNA of the CDR3 is TGTGCCAGCTCCGGGACAACTAACTATGGCTACACCTTC. The encoded protein is CASSGTTNYGYTF.

The chain links TRBV15 to TRBJ2-7; D gene unclear. The CDR3 runs to 12 residues. CDR1 LNHNV and CDR2 YYDKDF come from the germline V gene (reference sequence). V lost 2 bases to trimming and J lost 3 bases, with 5 bases between them. In nucleotides, the CDR3 is TGTGCCACCAGCAGATCCTACTACGAGCAGTACTTC. Translated, it gives CATSRSYYEQYF.

J is TRBJ2-7 and V is TRBV5-8, with 16 bases that match TRBD2. With V trimmed by 3 bases and J by 2 bases, 2 bases remained unmatched. This CDR3 comprises 16 residues. Per the germline V gene, CDR1 is SGHTS and CDR2 is YDEGEE. The CDR3 protein is CASSWGLAGGAYEQYF. The CDR3 coding sequence is TGTGCCAGCAGCTGGGGACTAGCGGGAGGGGCCTACGAGCAGTACTTC.

The rearrangement joins TRBV6-1 to TRBJ2-3; D is possibly TRBD1 (5 bases). This CDR3 is 12 amino acids long. Germline values: CDR1 MNHNS, CDR2 SASEGT. V was cut by 7 bases and J by 2 bases, with 7 bases left in between. This chain's CDR3 is CASTRDTDTQYF. The CDR3 nucleotides read TGTGCCAGCACCAGGGACACAGATACGCAGTATTTT.

The chain combines TRBV27 with TRBJ2-3; no firm D call. CDR1 and CDR2 from the germline V gene are MNHEY and SMNVEV (reference sequence). The V gene lost 1 base and the J gene lost 2 bases, with 4 bases spanning the gap. There are 13 residues in the CDR3. The CDR3 here is CASSLYFTDTQYF. The CDR3 DNA reads TGTGCCAGCAGTTTATACTTCACAGATACGCAGTATTTT.

This chain links TRBV7-2 with TRBJ1-1; maybe TRBD1 (6 bases). V lost 7 bases, J lost 0 bases, and 15 bases lay in between. This CDR3 is 15 amino acids long. Germline values: CDR1 SGHTA, CDR2 FQGNSA. This CDR3 is CASTIQGLMNTEAFF. For the CDR3, the DNA is TGTGCCAGCACCATCCAGGGGTTAATGAACACTGAAGCTTTCTTT.

The chain is built from TRBV27 and TRBJ1-2, with D perhaps matching TRBD1 (5 bases). With 2 bases removed from V and 8 bases from J, the gap between germline ends came to 21 bases. CDR3 length: 16 residues. Per the germline V gene, CDR1 is MNHEY and CDR2 is SMNVEV (reference sequence). In DNA form, the CDR3 reads TGTGCCAGCAGTTTAATAGTTGGGGGGACCCAATCGGGCTACACCTTC. Its protein product is CASSLIVGGTQSGYTF.

The chain has TRBV25-1 and TRBJ1-4, with 7 bases fitting TRBD1. The germline V gene encodes CDR1 MGHDK and CDR2 SYGVNS. The CDR3 has 14 residues. The junction had 5 bases not matched to a gene; V was cut back by 3 bases and J by 7 bases. The CDR3 nucleotides are TGTGCCAGCAGTGATGGCAGGGGGACTGAAAAACTGTTTTTT. Translated, it gives CASSDGRGTEKLFF.

V gene TRBV19 combines with J gene TRBJ2-7; TRBD1 matches at 7 bases. With 10 bases clipped from V and 6 bases from J, the junction kept 9 bases outside the gene matches. Per the germline V gene, CDR1 is LNHDA and CDR2 is SQIVND (reference sequence). CDR3 length: 12 amino acids. CDR3 DNA: TGTGCCACCACCGGGACAGCGAGCGAGCAGTACTTC. This sequence encodes CATTGTASEQYF.